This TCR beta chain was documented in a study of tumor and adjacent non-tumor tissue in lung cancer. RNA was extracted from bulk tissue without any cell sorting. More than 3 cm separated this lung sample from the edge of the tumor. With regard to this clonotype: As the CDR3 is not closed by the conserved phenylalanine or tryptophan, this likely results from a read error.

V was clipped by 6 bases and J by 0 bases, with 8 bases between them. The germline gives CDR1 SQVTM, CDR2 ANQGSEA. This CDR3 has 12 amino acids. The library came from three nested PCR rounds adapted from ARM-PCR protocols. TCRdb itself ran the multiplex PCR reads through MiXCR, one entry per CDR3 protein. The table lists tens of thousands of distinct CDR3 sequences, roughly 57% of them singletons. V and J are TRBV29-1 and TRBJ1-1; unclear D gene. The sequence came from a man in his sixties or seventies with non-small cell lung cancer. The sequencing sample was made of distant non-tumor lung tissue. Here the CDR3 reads CSVVMLNTEAFY. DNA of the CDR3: TGCAGCGTCGTGATGTTGAACACTGAAGCTTTCTAT.